This T cell receptor (beta chain) was observed in a study of T cells in Graves' hyperthyroidism and ophthalmopathy. Background on the study: Blood was drawn when the patient was first diagnosed and still untreated.

CDR3 length: 15 residues. V shed 2 bases and J 5 bases; nucleotides not matched to a gene: 2. CDR1 and CDR2 (germline): SNHLY, FYNNEI. Overall study findings and caveats: Most expanded thyroid clonotypes above 0.001 also appeared in blood.

RNA transcripts gave rise to amplified TCR beta CDR3 regions. The TCR CDR3 first-round RT-PCR relied on the HTBI primer set. Using its own MiXCR run on the multiplex PCR reads, TCRdb lists one record per CDR3 protein. The sample has 470,000 or so distinct CDR3 sequences; around 21% are singletons. When ophthalmopathy did not progress within 18 months, Graves' hyperthyroidism was considered stable. Each 10 ml fresh peripheral blood draw supplied the PBMCs. This clonotype was seen repeatedly, ten times or more. Antigen: not known. This clonotype originated in a young man with Graves' hyperthyroidism. The J gene is TRBJ1-5, the V gene TRBV2; the match to TRBD1 covers 11 bases. The sample consisted of blood. CDR3 bases: TGTGCCAGCAGTGAAACGGGACAGGGGGATCAGCCCCAGCATTTT. Translation: CASSETGQGDQPQHF.